Listed below are T cell receptor beta chains from one sample, sequenced in a study of blood T cell repertoires in COVID-19. TCRdb's table, derived via immunoSEQ multiplex PCR, lists solely in-frame clones and lacks some. This repertoire shows some 330,000 clones, about 92% found once; its top ten account for around 20%. The specimen sequenced was PBMCs or T cells enriched from blood (not recorded which). The receptors were sampled from a young woman who had recovered from COVID-19. The CDR3 runs from the conserved cysteine through the conserved F or W. The D gene is left open where the match is weak. Clone size appears in some rows only: once, few, many, or a class for an expanded clone.

V: TRBV28
D: -
J: TRBJ1-5
size: -
CDR3: CASTERDQPQHF
DNA: TGTGCCAGCACCGAGCGGGATCAGCCCCAGCATTTT

V: TRBV4-1
D: -
J: TRBJ1-4
size: few
CDR3: CASSQARELFF
DNA: TGCGCCAGCAGCCAAGCCAGGGAACTGTTTTTT

V: TRBV6-5
D: -
J: TRBJ2-3
size: -
CDR3: CASNPATVTDTQYF
DNA: TGTGCCAGCAACCCGGCGACAGTCACAGATACGCAGTATTTT

V: TRBV11-2
D: -
J: TRBJ1-5
size: -
CDR3: CASSLDQGFHQPQHF
DNA: TGTGCCAGCAGCTTAGACCAGGGGTTCCATCAGCCCCAGCATTTT

V: TRBV15
D: TRBD1
J: TRBJ2-7
size: -
CDR3: CATQARGQGYEQYF
DNA: TGTGCCACCCAAGCTCGGGGACAGGGCTACGAGCAGTACTTC

V: TRBV19
D: TRBD1
J: TRBJ1-5
size: once
CDR3: CASSIPLGQGGSNQPQHF
DNA: TGTGCCAGTAGTATTCCCTTGGGACAGGGGGGTAGCAATCAGCCCCAGCATTTT

V: TRBV10-3
D: TRBD1
J: TRBJ2-7
size: -
CDR3: CATQSPGQGFYEQYF
DNA: TGTGCCACGCAAAGCCCGGGACAGGGGTTCTACGAGCAGTACTTC

V: TRBV6-5
D: TRBD2
J: TRBJ2-7
size: -
CDR3: CASSPGGTSSYEQYF
DNA: TGTGCCAGCAGCCCGGGAGGGACTAGCAGTTACGAGCAGTACTTC

V: TRBV12-3/TRBV12-4
D: TRBD1
J: TRBJ1-3
size: once
CDR3: CASTLRGGNTIYF
DNA: TGTGCCAGCACCCTCAGGGGGGGAAACACCATATATTTT

V: TRBV9
D: TRBD2
J: TRBJ2-1
size: -
CDR3: CASSVAGTSGGAEQFF
DNA: TGTGCCAGCAGCGTAGCGGGGACTAGCGGGGGGGCTGAGCAGTTCTTC

V: TRBV29-1
D: -
J: TRBJ2-7
size: once
CDR3: CSVRPEVSSYEQYF
DNA: TGCAGCGTTCGTCCTGAGGTGAGCTCCTACGAGCAGTACTTC

V: TRBV28
D: TRBD1
J: TRBJ1-2
size: -
CDR3: CASSFRQGRVGYTF
DNA: TGTGCCAGCAGTTTCCGACAGGGCCGTGTGGGCTACACCTTC

V: TRBV29-1
D: -
J: TRBJ2-5
size: -
CDR3: CSGEAGIQETQYF
DNA: TGCAGCGGCGAAGCCGGGATCCAAGAGACCCAGTACTTC

V: TRBV3-1/TRBV3-2
D: -
J: TRBJ2-2
size: -
CDR3: CASSLKGPRTVGNLNTGELFF
DNA: TGTGCCAGCAGCCTAAAAGGTCCCCGGACAGTCGGTAACCTGAACACCGGGGAGCTGTTTTTT

V: TRBV19
D: -
J: TRBJ1-5
size: once
CDR3: CASRETDNSNQPQHF
DNA: TGTGCCAGTAGGGAGACGGACAATAGCAATCAGCCCCAGCATTTT

V: TRBV18
D: TRBD2
J: TRBJ2-7
size: once
CDR3: CASSVGAGERGEQYF
DNA: TGTGCCAGCTCAGTCGGAGCGGGGGAGCGAGGCGAGCAGTACTTC

V: TRBV23-1
D: TRBD1
J: TRBJ2-7
size: -
CDR3: CASSPGRTGSSYEQYF
DNA: TGCGCCAGCAGTCCTGGACGGACAGGAAGCTCCTACGAGCAGTACTTC

V: TRBV5-5
D: TRBD2
J: TRBJ2-1
size: -
CDR3: CASSRSGGSYNEQFF
DNA: TGTGCCAGCAGCCGTAGCGGGGGCTCCTACAATGAGCAGTTCTTC

V: TRBV10-1
D: -
J: TRBJ1-5
size: -
CDR3: CASSERGQGGTNQPQHF
DNA: TGCGCCAGCAGTGAGCGGGGTCAGGGAGGCACAAATCAGCCCCAGCATTTT

V: TRBV14
D: -
J: TRBJ2-1
size: -
CDR3: CASSQSSYEQFF
DNA: TGTGCCAGCAGCCAGTCTTCTTATGAGCAGTTCTTC

V: TRBV6-2/TRBV6-3
D: -
J: TRBJ1-1
size: -
CDR3: CASSLRVGRTEAFF
DNA: TGTGCCAGCAGTCTCAGGGTCGGGAGGACTGAAGCTTTCTTT

V: TRBV7-3
D: TRBD2
J: TRBJ2-1
size: -
CDR3: CASSQTSGREQFF
DNA: TGTGCCAGCAGCCAGACTAGCGGGAGAGAGCAGTTCTTC

V: TRBV27
D: -
J: TRBJ2-7
size: -
CDR3: CASSWTAINYEQYF
DNA: TGTGCCAGCTCATGGACAGCGATAAACTACGAGCAGTACTTC

V: TRBV7-7
D: TRBD2
J: TRBJ2-1
size: -
CDR3: CASSLYPGGGLAGDEQFF
DNA: TGTGCTAGCAGCTTGTACCCCGGCGGTGGACTAGCGGGAGATGAGCAGTTCTTC

V: TRBV10-3
D: -
J: TRBJ1-1
size: -
CDR3: CAISERETEAFF
DNA: TGTGCCATCAGTGAAAGAGAAACTGAAGCTTTCTTT

V: TRBV6-6
D: -
J: TRBJ1-2
size: -
CDR3: CASSYLSDPGGYTF
DNA: TGTGCCAGCAGTTACCTGAGCGACCCAGGGGGCTACACCTTC

V: TRBV6-5
D: TRBD1
J: TRBJ2-3
size: -
CDR3: CASSYVGTGSTDTQYF
DNA: TGTGCCAGCAGTTACGTGGGGACAGGGAGCACAGATACGCAGTATTTT

V: TRBV13
D: -
J: TRBJ1-3
size: -
CDR3: CASSPTKTAYPGNTIYF
DNA: TGTGCCAGCAGCCCCACAAAGACTGCCTATCCTGGAAACACCATATATTTT

V: TRBV19
D: -
J: TRBJ2-1
size: -
CDR3: CASSQRLWIRDEQFF
DNA: TGTGCCAGTAGTCAGAGGTTATGGATCCGCGATGAGCAGTTCTTC